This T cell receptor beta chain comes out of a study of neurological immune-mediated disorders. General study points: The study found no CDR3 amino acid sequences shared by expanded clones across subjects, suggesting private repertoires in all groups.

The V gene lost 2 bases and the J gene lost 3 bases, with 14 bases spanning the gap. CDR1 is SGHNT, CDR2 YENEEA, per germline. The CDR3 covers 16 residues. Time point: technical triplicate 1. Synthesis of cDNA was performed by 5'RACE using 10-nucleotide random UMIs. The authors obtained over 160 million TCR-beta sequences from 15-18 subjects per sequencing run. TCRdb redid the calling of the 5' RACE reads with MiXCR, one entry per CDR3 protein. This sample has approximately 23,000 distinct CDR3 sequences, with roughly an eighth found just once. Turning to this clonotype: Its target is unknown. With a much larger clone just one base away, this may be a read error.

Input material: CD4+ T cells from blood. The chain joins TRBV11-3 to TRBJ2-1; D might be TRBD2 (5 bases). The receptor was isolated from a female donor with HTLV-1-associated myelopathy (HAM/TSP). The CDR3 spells CASSLKLPGSYNEQFF. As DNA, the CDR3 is TGTGCCAGCAGCTTAAAATTGCCGGGAAGCTACAATGAGCAGTTCTTC.